This TCR beta chain emerged from a study of beta chain features in type 1 diabetes. Germline CDR1 is SGHKS and CDR2 is YYEKEE (reference sequence). V was trimmed by 7 bases and J by 5 bases, leaving 27 bases between them. This CDR3 has 17 residues. Isolated RNA was reverse transcribed in full, so expressed TCRB transcripts were sequenced. Sequencing used immunoSEQ multiplex PCR; TCRdb keeps in-frame clones, though not all of them. The table records roughly 240,000 clones, roughly a quarter of them present only once. Comments on this clone: Its antigen is not known.

Overall study results and limits: All four CD4+ subsets of Type 1 diabetes patients contained TCRB CDR3s that were moderately but significantly shorter.

V gene TRBV5-5 combines with J gene TRBJ2-5; D may be TRBD2 (5 bases). The sample was naive CD4+ T cells from blood. The receptor's source is a woman aged 25 to 39 with type 1 diabetes. This chain's CDR3 is CASARLSGGGLGETQYF. As DNA, the CDR3 is TGTGCCAGCGCCCGCCTTTCCGGAGGCGGACTCGGGGAGACCCAGTACTTC. The full variable domain, in which reference TRBV5-5 and TRBJ2-5 provide the parts outside the CDR3, is DAGVTQSPTHLIKTRGQQVTLRCSPISGHKSVSWYQQVLGQGPQFIFQYYEKEERGRGNFPDRFSARQFPNYSSELNVNALLLGDSALYLCASARLSGGGLGETQYFGPGTRLLVL.